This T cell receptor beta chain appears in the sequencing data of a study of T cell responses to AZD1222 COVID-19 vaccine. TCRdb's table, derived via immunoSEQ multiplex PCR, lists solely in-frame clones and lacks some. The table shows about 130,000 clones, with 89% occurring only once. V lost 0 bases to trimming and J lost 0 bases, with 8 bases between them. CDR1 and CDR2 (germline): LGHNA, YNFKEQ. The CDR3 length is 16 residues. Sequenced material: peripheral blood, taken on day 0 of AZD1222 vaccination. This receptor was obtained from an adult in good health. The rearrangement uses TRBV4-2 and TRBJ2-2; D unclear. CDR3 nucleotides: TGTGCCAGCAGCCAAGATACAGCCGCGAACACCGGGGAGCTGTTTTTT. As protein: CASSQDTAANTGELFF.